This TCR beta chain comes out of a study of prognosis after radiotherapy for stage I lung cancer (dated by TCRdb to about 2021). About the investigation overall: Fewer than 20 stage I NSCLC patients were enrolled in Nanjing, China, between 2018 and January 2019. The patients included fourteen who had newly diagnosed primary stage I lung tumors, along with 4 to 6 others who had oligometastatic NSCLC after their primary tumor had been surgically resected. Every patient was regarded as medically inoperable, because of comorbidities in approximately 12 cases and refusal of surgery in 6 or 7 cases. The cohort comprised around 14 men and several women with a median age of roughly 75 years, ranging from roughly 50 to 85 years. Tumor histology was squamous cell carcinoma in about 7 patients and adenocarcinoma in under 15. Using image-guided IMRT or VMAT, SBRT was delivered in 3 to 5 fractions at a biologically effective dose of at least 100 Gy. No patient received concurrent therapy alongside SBRT. After SBRT, distant metastases developed in about 20% of the 19 patients at a median of 7 months, while the remaining 15 patients had no significant progression. Peripheral blood TCR beta repertoires were profiled in stage I NSCLC patients before and after stereotactic body radiotherapy, and the study then linked these repertoires to distant failure. The study took one blood sample before SBRT and one after SBRT from each of 20 or so patients and sequenced all 38 samples.

With regard to this clonotype: The antigen this receptor binds is unknown. Because the CDR3 is missing its conserved closing phenylalanine or tryptophan, this is likely a read error.

Overall study outcomes, separate from this receptor: The small cohort and short follow-up limited the study, so independent validation of the findings is needed. After SBRT, the number of unique TCR clones decreased (median around 9,400 before versus some 7,000 after; Wilcoxon paired P=0.011). Differences in TRBV and TRBJ usage frequencies by metastasis status were reportedly observed in two V genes at baseline and in several V and two J genes after SBRT. No adjustment for multiple comparisons was applied to any of the reported P values. Tumor specificity of expanded TCR clones was not determined. Post-SBRT Shannon entropy and its change from baseline were lower in patients who developed distant metastases; baseline Shannon entropy was not associated with metastases.

The CDR3 numbers 15 amino acids, ends counted. Only CDR3 DNA is held: 45 bases, read in frame from base 1. Looking up the germline V gene yields CDR1 MNHNS and CDR2 SASEGT. Germline trimming amounts to 8 bases on V and 3 bases on J, with 11 as the count of junction bases outside the gene matches. All patients had node-negative disease on CT and PET/CT, and none had a history of other malignancies or had previously received chemotherapy or radiotherapy. At each of two time points, roughly 6.5 milliliters of peripheral venous blood were collected in EDTA tubes. Ficoll-Paque Plus density-gradient centrifugation was used to isolate PBMCs. Right after collection, samples were kept at -80 degrees C until analysis. Two rounds of multiplex PCR were used to amplify the TCR beta CDR3 region from genomic DNA. In the first PCR round, primers specific to each TRBV and TRBJ gene were used, and the primer sequences were filed in Chinese patent CN105087789A. Universal primers were used in the second PCR round. The Roche High Pure PCR Template Preparation Kit was used to extract genomic DNA from the frozen PBMCs. An Illumina HiSeq 3000 was used to sequence the libraries paired-end with 151 bp reads. Regarding the original processing steps: CutAdapt was used to remove raw reads lacking the multiplex PCR primer sequences. Using PEAR, the high-quality paired reads were merged into contigs. By aligning each contig to reference sequences, MiXCR assigned the TRB V, D and J gene segments to that contig. CDR3 sequences were clustered by base quality and sequence similarity to remove sequencing errors. Shannon entropy normalized by the natural log of productive TCR sequence number was used as the measure of diversity. To get clonality, Shannon entropy was divided by the natural log of the number of unique clonotypes, and that result was subtracted from one. Using the Youden index from ROC curves, the researchers picked the repertoire-metric cut-offs for progression-free survival, and all analyses were carried out in R 3.5.3. Using fastp trimming at Q25 and MiXCR clonotype assembly, TCRdb reanalyzed the public sequencing data and kept in-frame beta chains. Rows merge per CDR3 protein into single entries with the most common DNA and genes. The V and J calls and clone size are TCRdb's, not the authors'. This sample gives around 15,000 distinct CDR3 sequences in total; around half of them show up just once. Roughly 40% of the sample goes to the ten largest clones.

The clonotype comes from a donor at least 50 years old with non-small cell lung cancer. The source was PBMCs, collected before or after stereotactic body radiation therapy (not recorded which). This chain joins TRBV6-1 to TRBJ2-7, with 9 bases matching TRBD1. The sequenced DNA: TGTGCCAGCGGTCAGGGACAGGGAGCTCACTACGAGCAGTACTTA. This yields the protein CASGQGQGAHYEQYL.